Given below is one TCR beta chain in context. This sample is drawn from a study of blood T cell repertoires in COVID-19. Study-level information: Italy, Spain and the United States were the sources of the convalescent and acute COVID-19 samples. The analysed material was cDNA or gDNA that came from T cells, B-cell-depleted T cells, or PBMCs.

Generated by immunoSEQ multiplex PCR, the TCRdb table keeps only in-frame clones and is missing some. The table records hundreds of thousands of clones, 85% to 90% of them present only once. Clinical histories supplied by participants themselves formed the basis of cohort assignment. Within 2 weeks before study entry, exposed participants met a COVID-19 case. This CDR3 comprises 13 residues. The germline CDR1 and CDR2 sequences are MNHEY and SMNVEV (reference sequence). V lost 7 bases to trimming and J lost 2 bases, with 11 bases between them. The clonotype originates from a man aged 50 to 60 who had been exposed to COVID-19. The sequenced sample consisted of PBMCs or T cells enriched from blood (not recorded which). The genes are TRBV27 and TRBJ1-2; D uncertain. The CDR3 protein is CASKFQANYGYTF. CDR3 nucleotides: TGTGCCAGCAAATTTCAGGCCAACTATGGCTACACCTTC.